This T cell receptor beta chain was documented in a study of T cell responses to AZD1222 COVID-19 vaccine. Study in general: Pooled together were second doses at about 4 or about 12 weeks.

Note on this clone: Its antigen is unknown.

The protocol was immunoSEQ multiplex PCR, while the TCRdb copy is restricted to in-frame clones and leaves out a portion. The sample has some 140,000 clones, about 90% seen once. The germline CDR1 and CDR2 sequences are SGHTA and FQGNSA. V lost 7 bases and J 1 base, leaving 19 bases between the germline ends. The CDR3 covers 17 residues. The study, taken as a whole, reports: Only a handful of AZD1222 recipients, several in all, had baseline seropositivity. The study found Spike-specific TCR breadth and depth rose after two AZD1222 doses. White British donors predominated, females outnumbered males, and clonal diversity was possibly underestimated.

The rearrangement links TRBV7-2 to TRBJ2-2; possible D gene TRBD2, 6 bases. This TCR came from an adult in good health. The sequenced sample was peripheral blood, obtained on day 0 of AZD1222 vaccination. CDR3 in DNA: TGTGCCAGCACAACCACCGGGGGTCTGAAGAACACCGGGGAGCTGTTTTTT. Translating gives CASTTTGGLKNTGELFF.